The sequence of this T cell receptor (beta chain) was determined in a study of blood T cells in healthy people across ages. Looking at the study overall: With template switching, about one barcoded beta molecule was captured per two T cells. Study results and caveats: Higher diversity, along with more naive CD4+ cells, distinguished long-lived donors from aged donors.

Then a second PCR, running roughly 6 to 11 cycles, was carried out with a sample-barcoded 5' primer and a J-beta primer mix. TCRdb recomputed calls from the 5' RACE reads with MiXCR, one row per CDR3 protein. The repertoire holds approximately 1,000,000 distinct CDR3 sequences, more than 40% seen once, with approximately 20% in the top ten. This CDR3 region has 15 residues. V was clipped by 4 bases and J by 7 bases; unmatched bases: 12. In germline, CDR1 is MGHDK, CDR2 SYGVNS. This clonotype was seen more than once but under ten times. What it binds is not known. The chain couples TRBV25-1 to TRBJ2-7; 8 bases line up with TRBD1. The source material was blood. This receptor was identified in a woman in her fifties or sixties in good health. The CDR3 protein is CASSALTGVVGEQYF. CDR3 nucleotides: TGTGCCAGCAGTGCCCTGACAGGGGTTGTTGGGGAGCAGTACTTC.